A single sample is the source of the 32 T cell receptor beta chains below, sequenced in a study of T cell responses to AZD1222 COVID-19 vaccine (dated by TCRdb to the early 2020s). The time point label corresponds to: baseline before first vaccination. The library was produced with the immunoSEQ multiplex PCR assay. TCRdb provides this immuneACCESS table in a form limited to in-frame rearrangements. Some clones are lacking; in checked studies, under half of them reflect an unresolved V gene, and why the rest are absent is not known. This sample is represented by some 130,000 clones; about 87% of them were singletons. The ten largest clones represent approximately 6% of the sample. The sample here was peripheral blood, taken on day 0 of AZD1222 vaccination. These receptors were obtained from an adult in good health.

This clone was detected only a few times. V and J are TRBV5-1 and TRBJ2-1; D uncertain. The V end lost 0 bases, the J end lost 6 bases, and 10 bases lay between the germline ends. This CDR3 spans 14 amino acids. The germline V gene encodes CDR1 SGHRS and CDR2 YFSETQ. The CDR3: CASSLGASSNEQFF. The CDR3, as DNA: TGCGCCAGCAGCTTGGGGGCTAGTAGCAATGAGCAGTTCTTC.

The chain joins TRBV6-5 to TRBJ2-3, with D uncertain. Germline CDR1 reads MNHEY; CDR2 reads SVGAGI. Trimming left V 5 bases short and J 1 base short, with 7 bases between. The CDR3 runs 13 residues. For the CDR3, the DNA is TGTGCCAGCAGTCCCGCAGGCACAGATACGCAGTATTTT. Amino acid sequence: CASSPAGTDTQYF.

The chain has TRBV5-6 and TRBJ1-1, with D possibly being TRBD1 (6 bases). The CDR3 extends over 15 amino acids. V was trimmed by 1 base and J by 5 bases, leaving 15 bases between them. Germline V gene data show CDR1 as SGHDT and CDR2 as YYEEEE. CDR3 nucleotides: TGTGCCAGCAGCTTGATGACAGGTCCGAGGACTGAAGCTTTCTTT. This translates into CASSLMTGPRTEAFF.

The chain recombines TRBV2 with TRBJ1-4, with D perhaps matching TRBD1 (5 bases). V shed 8 bases and J shed 4 bases, with 14 bases lying between them. Germline CDR1 is SNHLY and CDR2 is FYNNEI. The length of the CDR3 is 14 residues. The CDR3 bases are TGTGCCAGCGTGAGGGACGGCAATAATGAAAAACTGTTTTTT. It encodes CASVRDGNNEKLFF.

The chain couples TRBV5-6 to TRBJ1-2; 7 nucleotides align to TRBD1. V gave up 2 bases and J gave up 4 bases; unmatched junction bases: 8. The CDR3 spans 15 residues. Germline CDR1 and CDR2: SGHDT and YYEEEE. DNA of the CDR3: TGTGCCAGCAGCTTATCCGGGACAGCCTTCTATGGCTACACCTTC. Residues: CASSLSGTAFYGYTF.

This clone appeared once. The chain joins TRBV14 to TRBJ1-3, with D maybe TRBD1 (5 bases). Germline V gene sequence: CDR1 SGHDN, CDR2 FVKESK. This CDR3 contains 14 residues. V was shortened by 4 bases and J by 2 bases, with 9 bases between the two germline ends. CDR3: CASSPVGAGNTIYF. The CDR3 DNA is TGTGCCAGCAGCCCTGTGGGGGCTGGAAACACCATATATTTT.

CDR3 loop: CASTPPDRMNGYTF. As DNA, the CDR3 is TGTGCCAGCACGCCGCCGGACAGGATGAATGGCTACACCTTC. This sequence joins TRBV7-2 and TRBJ1-2, with 7 bases lining up with TRBD1. There are 14 residues in the CDR3. Trimming cost V 7 bases and J 6 bases; bases outside gene matches: 11. Germline V gives CDR1 SGHTA, CDR2 FQGNSA.

The V and J genes are TRBV7-2 and TRBJ2-1; 11 bases map to TRBD2. The ends lost 5 bases at V and 8 bases at J; junction bases unmatched: 14. The germline gives CDR1 SGHTA, CDR2 FQGNSA. The CDR3 covers 17 residues. The CDR3 loop is CASSLQSGTSGADEQFF. CDR3 DNA: TGTGCCAGCAGCCTGCAATCCGGGACTAGCGGAGCGGATGAGCAGTTCTTC.

This chain joins TRBV7-3 and TRBJ2-7, with 7 bases identical to TRBD2. This CDR3 region has 14 residues. Germline CDR1 and CDR2: SGHTA and FQGTGA. Trimming took 1 base from V and 3 from J; bases not matched to a gene: 3. Here the CDR3 DNA reads TGTGCCAGCAGCTTAAGTCCGGGGGGCTACGAGCAGTACTTC. Its protein is CASSLSPGGYEQYF.

The genes are TRBV7-9 and TRBJ2-3; D gene unclear. The CDR3 spans 13 residues. Per the germline V gene, CDR1 is SEHNR and CDR2 is FQNEAQ (reference sequence). V was pared by 1 base and J by 11 bases, with 13 bases between. This chain's CDR3 is CASSLVSGIQQYF. The DNA for the CDR3 is TGTGCCAGCAGCTTAGTCTCTGGAATTCAGCAGTATTTT.

The chain has TRBV29-1 and TRBJ2-5; TRBD2 agrees at 8 bases. After removal of 6 bases from V and 7 bases from J, the junction contained 7 bases not matched to a gene. Germline V gene lookup returns CDR1 SQVTM and CDR2 ANQGSEA. This CDR3 contains 12 residues. As DNA, the CDR3 is TGCAGCGTGTTCGGGGGGGGTTGGACCCAGTACTTC. It encodes CSVFGGGWTQYF.

This chain uses TRBV6-5 with TRBJ1-5; a weak D match, TRBD1 (5 bases). Germline assignment: CDR1 MNHEY and CDR2 SVGAGI. V shed 7 bases and J shed 12 bases, with 25 bases lying between them. The CDR3 runs to 15 residues. The CDR3 region has the DNA TGTGCCAGCACTGGGGCCGGCGACCCCGTTCGTTTCCAGCATTTT. It translates to CASTGAGDPVRFQHF.

The chain couples TRBV30 to TRBJ1-6; D may be TRBD1 (5 bases). This CDR3 region has 14 residues. Germline V CDR1 and CDR2: GTSNPN, SVGIG (reference sequence). V was shortened by 0 bases and J by 6 bases, with 9 bases between the two germline ends. The CDR3 sequence is CAWSVAGRNSPLHF. The DNA for the CDR3 is TGTGCCTGGAGTGTAGCAGGGCGTAATTCACCCCTCCACTTT.

This CDR3 reads CASGLTVQAEGTFF. CDR3 bases: TGTGCTAGTGGTTTGACGGTGCAAGCGGAGGGCACTTTCTTT. This rearrangement joins TRBV12-5 to TRBJ1-1; D not resolved. This CDR3 has 14 residues. The germline V gene has CDR1 LGHNT and CDR2 FRNRAP. V dropped 2 bases and J dropped 12 bases, with 19 bases sitting between them.

The V gene is TRBV5-6, the J gene TRBJ1-1; D is unresolved. Trimming removed 2 bases at V and 1 base at J, with 9 bases between. This CDR3 spans 14 amino acids. Germline V gene data show CDR1 as SGHDT and CDR2 as YYEEEE. CDR3 amino acids: CASSFEATNTEAFF. CDR3 in DNA: TGTGCCAGCAGCTTCGAGGCGACGAACACTGAAGCTTTCTTT.

The chain has TRBV19 and TRBJ1-6; D uncertain. Germline CDR1 and CDR2: LNHDA and SQIVND (reference sequence). The CDR3 is 13 amino acids. Between the trimmed V and J ends, which lost 7 bases and 5 bases, there was a span of 9 bases. CDR3: CASKSSNNSPLHF. CDR3 bases: TGTGCCAGTAAGTCATCGAATAATTCACCCCTCCACTTT.

The genes are TRBV5-1 and TRBJ2-1; D is unresolved. CDR1 is SGHRS, CDR2 YFSETQ, per germline. V gave up 5 bases and J gave up 6 bases, with 9 bases separating them. CDR3 length equals 12 residues. The CDR3 DNA reads as TGCGCCAGCAGTTACAACCCCAATGAGCAGTTCTTC. Translating gives CASSYNPNEQFF.

V gene TRBV6-5 combines with J gene TRBJ1-1; TRBD1 aligns across 7 bases. The germline V gene has CDR1 MNHEY and CDR2 SVGAGI. J was trimmed by 0 bases and V by 8 bases; bases with no gene match: 6. The CDR3 is made up of 14 amino acids. This CDR3 is CASADREMNTEAFF. In DNA form, the CDR3 reads TGTGCCAGCGCAGACAGGGAAATGAACACTGAAGCTTTCTTT.

This clone appeared once. The V and J genes are TRBV5-1 and TRBJ2-1, with no clear D. V lost 0 bases, J lost 0 bases, and 7 bases lay in between. This CDR3 is built from 15 residues. The germline V gene encodes CDR1 SGHRS and CDR2 YFSETQ. DNA for the CDR3: TGCGCCAGCAGCTTGGGCAGTTACTCCTACAATGAGCAGTTCTTC. Translating gives CASSLGSYSYNEQFF.

This clone has only a few counts. The chain uses TRBV19 and TRBJ2-7, with 10 bases aligning to TRBD2. J gave up 2 bases and V 7 bases, and 11 bases lay outside the gene matches. CDR1 is LNHDA, CDR2 SQIVND, per germline (reference sequence). The CDR3 covers 16 residues. The CDR3 protein is CASTQNGLAGAYEQYF. The CDR3 DNA is TGTGCCAGTACTCAAAACGGGCTAGCGGGAGCCTACGAGCAGTACTTC.

Written as DNA, the CDR3 is TGTGCCAGCTCACGACAGGGACCCTACGAGCAGTACTTC. Its translation: CASSRQGPYEQYF. J is TRBJ2-7 and V is TRBV28; TRBD1 matches 7 bases. The CDR3 contains 13 residues. J was trimmed by 2 bases and V by 8 bases; bases with no gene match: 6. The germline V gene has CDR1 MDHEN and CDR2 SYDVKM.

The rearrangement uses TRBV6-6 and TRBJ2-7; no clear D gene. V was shortened by 2 bases and J by 9 bases, with 11 bases between the two germline ends. The CDR3 spans 12 residues. Looked up from germline, CDR1 is MNHNY and CDR2 is SVGAGI (reference sequence). The CDR3 loop is CASSYGLDGQYF. CDR3 in DNA: TGTGCCAGCAGTTACGGTTTAGACGGGCAGTACTTC.

The V gene is TRBV5-1, the J gene TRBJ2-2; 7 bases map to TRBD1. Trimming cost V 3 bases and J 5 bases; bases outside gene matches: 7. The CDR3 covers 15 residues. Germline-derived CDR1 and CDR2 are SGHRS and YFSETQ. Written as DNA, the CDR3 is TGCGCCAGCAGCTCAAGACAGGGCGGGACCGGGGAGCTGTTTTTT. As protein: CASSSRQGGTGELFF. Based on the CDR3 plus reference TRBV5-1 and TRBJ2-2, the full variable domain is KAGVTQTPRYLIKTRGQQVTLSCSPISGHRSVSWYQQTPGQGLQFLFEYFSETQRNKGNFPGRFSGRQFSNSRSEMNVSTLELGDSALYLCASSSRQGGTGELFFGEGSRLTVL.

V usage is TRBV19 and J usage is TRBJ2-7, with D possibly matching TRBD2 (6 bases). This CDR3 has 11 residues. Germline V gene sequence: CDR1 LNHDA, CDR2 SQIVND (reference sequence). The ends were cut back, 9 bases at V and 3 bases at J, with 9 bases in the middle. CDR3 in amino acids: CASGTYYEQYF. As DNA, the CDR3 is TGTGCCAGCGGGACTTACTACGAGCAGTACTTC.

This rearrangement joins TRBV7-2 to TRBJ1-2; the D gene is possibly TRBD1 (6 bases). The CDR3 extends over 16 amino acids. Germline V gene lookup returns CDR1 SGHTA and CDR2 FQGNSA. V dropped 5 bases and J dropped 5 bases, with 21 bases sitting between them. The CDR3 bases are TGTGCCAGCAGCCCCCCCGGGACCCAGGGGAGGTATGGCTACACCTTC. Amino acids: CASSPPGTQGRYGYTF.

This clone was observed a few times. The chain recombines TRBV9 with TRBJ1-4, with D possibly matching TRBD1 (5 bases). Germline V lookup: CDR1 SGDLS, CDR2 YYNGEE. There are 13 residues in the CDR3. V was trimmed by 7 bases and J by 6 bases, leaving 13 bases between them. The CDR3 loop reads CASAQGGDEKLFF. The CDR3 coding sequence is TGTGCCAGCGCCCAGGGAGGCGATGAAAAACTGTTTTTT.

The chain links TRBV27 to TRBJ2-3, with a weak D call TRBD2 (5 bases). Germline assignment: CDR1 MNHEY and CDR2 SMNVEV (reference sequence). V was trimmed by 4 bases and J by 2 bases, leaving 19 bases between them. The CDR3 length is 17 residues. As DNA, the CDR3 is TGTGCCAGCAGTTACCCCCCGCGGGCGGGCTACACAGATACGCAGTATTTT. Protein sequence: CASSYPPRAGYTDTQYF.

The V gene is TRBV28, the J gene TRBJ2-7; 7 bases fit TRBD1. The CDR3 consists of 14 residues. CDR1 and CDR2 (germline): MDHEN, SYDVKM. The trim removed 7 bases at V and 4 bases at J, leaving 10 bases unmatched. As DNA, the CDR3 is TGTGCCAGCACTCCCGGGACAGACCGTTACGAGCAGTACTTC. Translating it yields CASTPGTDRYEQYF.

J is TRBJ2-3 and V is TRBV5-8; TRBD2 might be the D (6 bases). The germline CDR1 and CDR2 sequences are SGHTS and YDEGEE. The CDR3 consists of 18 residues. V was cut by 0 bases and J by 1 base, with 18 bases left in between. CDR3 DNA sequence: TGTGCCAGCAGCTTGGGTTTAAGAGCGGGCGATGGCACAGATACGCAGTATTTT. This encodes CASSLGLRAGDGTDTQYF.

The chain links TRBV10-3 to TRBJ2-2, with D perhaps matching TRBD1 or TRBD2 (5 bases each). Germline assignment: CDR1 ENHRY and CDR2 SYGVKD. V was pared by 4 bases and J by 6 bases, with 18 bases between. This CDR3 comprises 16 residues. The CDR3 sequence is CAISVGTQGAAGELFF. The DNA of the CDR3 is TGTGCCATCAGTGTCGGGACGCAGGGAGCGGCCGGGGAGCTGTTTTTT.

The genes are TRBV11-3 and TRBJ2-7; D may be TRBD2 (6 bases). V gave up 1 base and J gave up 1 base, with 8 bases separating them. CDR1 is SGHNT, CDR2 YENEEA, per germline. The CDR3 is 14 amino acids. The CDR3 region is CASSLVGGSYEQYF. The CDR3 DNA sequence: TGTGCCAGCAGCTTAGTCGGGGGATCCTACGAGCAGTACTTC.

This chain connects TRBV9 to TRBJ1-1, with a possible D match to TRBD1 (5 bases). The V end lost 0 bases, the J end lost 4 bases, and 13 bases lay between the germline ends. This CDR3 is 15 amino acids long. CDR1 is SGDLS, CDR2 YYNGEE, per germline. The CDR3 sequence is CASSVALGAATEAFF. In nucleotides, the CDR3 is TGTGCCAGCAGCGTAGCCCTCGGGGCGGCCACTGAAGCTTTCTTT.